This T cell receptor beta chain stems from a study of blood T cells in healthy people across ages. Regarding the study as a whole: Long-lived donors had more naive CD4+ cells and higher diversity than aged donors. Older age coincided with a roughly linear decline in TCR beta diversity per million T cells.

Sample-barcoded 5' priming and a J-beta primer mix drove a second PCR of roughly 7 to 11 cycles. Sequencing yielded, for each sample, at least 2.5 million paired-end reads carrying CDR3. TCRdb used MiXCR to reprocess the 5' RACE reads, holding one entry per CDR3 protein. The sample has 850,000 to 1,000,000 distinct CDR3 sequences, roughly 51% seen once. A note on this clonotype: Its antigen remains unidentified. One end of the junction fails to match germline, which may point to a read error.

What was sequenced was blood. This TCR was sampled from a woman in her sixties or seventies in good health.

The CDR3 sequence is CRARDRGLETQYF. The CDR3 nucleotides read TGCAGGGCTAGAGATCGAGGGTTGGAGACCCAGTACTTC. V usage is TRBV20-1 and J usage is TRBJ2-5, with a possible D match to TRBD2 (5 bases). This CDR3 comprises 13 residues. Per germline, CDR1 DFQATT and CDR2 SNEGSKA (reference sequence).